Ten or more counts support the clone carrying this T cell receptor (beta chain). The antigen remains undetermined. MiXCR was run by TCRdb on the reads, yielding one entry per CDR3 protein. The repertoire holds 150,000 to 200,000 distinct CDR3 sequences, with about 15% as singletons. The data derive from a study of T cell repertoires in cytomegalovirus infection. Whole-study context: Public signatures in TCR beta pointed to CMV infection and matching HLA type. Whole-study findings and limits: Frequencies of public TCR beta families were cumulated, and this identified carriers of CMV plus the relevant HLA. Dominant in the ex vivo response were TCR beta clonotypes restricted by HLA-C and specific for CMV.

Sequenced sample: PBMCs. This sequence was found in a human donor in good health (CMV status not recorded). Some clones in this sample may be carry-over from other donors' samples.

Here the CDR3 DNA reads TGTGCCAGCAGCTTACGGAACAGTCTAAGGGATTCCTCCTACGAGCAGTACTTC. It specifies CASSLRNSLRDSSYEQYF. This rearrangement joins TRBV7-2 to TRBJ2-7; D unclear. The ends were cut back, 2 bases at V and 0 bases at J, with 20 bases in the middle. The CDR3 consists of 18 residues. CDR1 and CDR2 (germline): SGHTA, FQGNSA.